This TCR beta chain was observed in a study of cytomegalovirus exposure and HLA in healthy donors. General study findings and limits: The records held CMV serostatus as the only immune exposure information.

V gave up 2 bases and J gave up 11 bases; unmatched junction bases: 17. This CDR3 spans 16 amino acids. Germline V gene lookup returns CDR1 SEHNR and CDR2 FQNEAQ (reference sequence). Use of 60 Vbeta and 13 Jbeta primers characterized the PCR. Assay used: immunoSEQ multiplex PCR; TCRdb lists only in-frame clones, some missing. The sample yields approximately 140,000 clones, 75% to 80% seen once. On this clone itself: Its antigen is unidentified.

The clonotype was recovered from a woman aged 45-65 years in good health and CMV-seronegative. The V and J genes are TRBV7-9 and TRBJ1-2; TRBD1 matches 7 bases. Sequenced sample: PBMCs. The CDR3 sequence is CASSLSAYGDREMYTF. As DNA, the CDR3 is TGTGCCAGCAGCTTAAGTGCCTATGGGGACAGAGAGATGTACACCTTC.